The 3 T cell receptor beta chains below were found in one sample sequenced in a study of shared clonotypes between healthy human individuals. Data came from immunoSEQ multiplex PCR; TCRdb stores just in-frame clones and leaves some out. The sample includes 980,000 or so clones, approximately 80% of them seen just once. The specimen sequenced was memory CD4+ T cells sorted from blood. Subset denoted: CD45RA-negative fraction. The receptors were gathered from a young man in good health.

The CDR3 here is CASSDEGNSPLHF. Written as DNA, the CDR3 is TGTGCCAGCAGTGATGAGGGGAATTCACCCCTCCACTTT. This rearrangement joins TRBV2 to TRBJ1-6, with D possibly matching TRBD1 (5 bases). V lost 3 bases and J 7 bases, leaving 7 bases between the germline ends. The germline V gene has CDR1 SNHLY and CDR2 FYNNEI. CDR3 length equals 13 residues.

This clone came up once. Here the CDR3 DNA reads TGTGCCAGCAGTGGGGGGGACAGGAACGGGTCACCCCTCCACTTT. Residues: CASSGGDRNGSPLHF. V and J are TRBV6-1 and TRBJ1-6; 8 bases agree with TRBD1. V was clipped by 4 bases and J by 10 bases; unmatched bases: 9. CDR3 length: 15 residues. Per germline, CDR1 MNHNS and CDR2 SASEGT.

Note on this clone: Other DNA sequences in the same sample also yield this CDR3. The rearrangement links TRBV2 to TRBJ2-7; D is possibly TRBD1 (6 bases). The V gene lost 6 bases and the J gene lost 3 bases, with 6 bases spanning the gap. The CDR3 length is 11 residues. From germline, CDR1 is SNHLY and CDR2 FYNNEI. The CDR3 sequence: CASRQGYEQYF. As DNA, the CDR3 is TGTGCCAGCAGACAGGGCTACGAGCAGTACTTC. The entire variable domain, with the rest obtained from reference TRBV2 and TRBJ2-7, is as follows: EPEVTQTPSHQVTQMGQEVILRCVPISNHLYFYWYRQILGQKVEFLVSFYNNEISEKSEIFDDQFSVERPDGSNFTLKIRSTKLEDSAMYFCASRQGYEQYFGPGTRLTVT.